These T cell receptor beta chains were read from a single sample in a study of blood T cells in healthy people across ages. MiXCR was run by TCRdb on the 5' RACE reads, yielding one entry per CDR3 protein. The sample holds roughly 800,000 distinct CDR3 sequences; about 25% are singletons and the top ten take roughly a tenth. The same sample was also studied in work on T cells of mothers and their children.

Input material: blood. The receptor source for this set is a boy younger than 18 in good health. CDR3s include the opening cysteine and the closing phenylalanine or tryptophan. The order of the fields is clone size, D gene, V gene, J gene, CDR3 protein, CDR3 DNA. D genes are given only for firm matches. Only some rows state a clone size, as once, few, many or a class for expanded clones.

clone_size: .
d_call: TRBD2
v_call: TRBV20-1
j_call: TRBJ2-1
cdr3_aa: CSARDGGRVSYNEQFF
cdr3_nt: TGCAGTGCTAGAGATGGTGGGAGGGTTTCCTACAATGAGCAGTTCTTC

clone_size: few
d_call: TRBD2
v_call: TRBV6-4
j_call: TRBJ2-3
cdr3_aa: CASSLTSGGPDTQYF
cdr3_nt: TGTGCCAGCAGTCTTACTAGCGGGGGTCCGGATACGCAGTATTTT

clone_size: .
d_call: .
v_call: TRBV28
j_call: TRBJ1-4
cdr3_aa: CASSRQEATNEKLFF
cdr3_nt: TGTGCCAGCAGTCGTCAAGAAGCCACTAATGAAAAACTGTTTTTT

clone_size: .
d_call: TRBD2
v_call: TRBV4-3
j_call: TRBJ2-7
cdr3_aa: CASSQDATSGAYEQYF
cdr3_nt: TGCGCCAGCAGCCAAGATGCGACTAGCGGGGCCTACGAGCAGTACTTC

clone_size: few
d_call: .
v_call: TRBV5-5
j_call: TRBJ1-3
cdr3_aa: CASSLADTIYF
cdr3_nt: TGTGCCAGCAGCTTGGCTGACACCATATATTTT

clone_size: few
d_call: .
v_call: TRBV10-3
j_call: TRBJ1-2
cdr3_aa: CAISESGRFGYTF
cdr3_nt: TGTGCCATCAGTGAATCGGGGAGGTTTGGCTACACCTTC

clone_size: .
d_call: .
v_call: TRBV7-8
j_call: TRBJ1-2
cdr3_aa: CASSITPGGLYGYTF
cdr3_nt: TGTGCCAGCAGCATTACGCCCGGTGGGCTCTATGGCTACACCTTC

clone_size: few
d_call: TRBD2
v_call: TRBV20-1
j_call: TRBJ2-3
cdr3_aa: CSARDWLAGFTDTQYF
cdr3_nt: TGCAGTGCTAGAGATTGGCTAGCGGGGTTCACAGATACGCAGTATTTT

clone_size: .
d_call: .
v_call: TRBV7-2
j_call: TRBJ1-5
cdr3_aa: CTSSLEGARNQPQHF
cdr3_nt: TGTACCAGCAGCTTAGAGGGTGCCCGCAATCAGCCCCAGCATTTT

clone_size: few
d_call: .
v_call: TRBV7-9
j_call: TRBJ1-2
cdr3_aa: CASSHPYLQGNYGYTF
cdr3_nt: TGTGCCAGCAGCCACCCATACCTACAGGGAAACTATGGCTACACCTTC

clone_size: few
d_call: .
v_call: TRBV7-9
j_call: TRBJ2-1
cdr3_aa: CASTQIWDEQFF
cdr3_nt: TGTGCCAGCACCCAGATCTGGGATGAGCAGTTCTTC

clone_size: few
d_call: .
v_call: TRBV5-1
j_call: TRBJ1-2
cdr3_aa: CASSLSLGLKSENYGYTF
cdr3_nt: TGCGCCAGCAGCTTGTCTCTCGGGTTGAAGTCGGAGAACTATGGCTACACCTTC

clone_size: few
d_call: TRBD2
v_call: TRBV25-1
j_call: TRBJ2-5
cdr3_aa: CASSEYGGLAIQETQYF
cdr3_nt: TGTGCCAGCAGTGAATACGGGGGACTAGCGATCCAAGAGACCCAGTACTTC

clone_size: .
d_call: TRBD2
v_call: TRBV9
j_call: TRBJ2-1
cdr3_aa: CASSVAGLAGEGYNEQFF
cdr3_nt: TGTGCCAGCAGCGTAGCTGGGCTAGCGGGAGAAGGGTACAATGAGCAGTTCTTC

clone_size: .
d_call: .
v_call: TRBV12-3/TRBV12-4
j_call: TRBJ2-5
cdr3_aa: CASSYWGQETQYF
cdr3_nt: TGTGCCAGCAGTTACTGGGGGCAAGAGACCCAGTACTTC

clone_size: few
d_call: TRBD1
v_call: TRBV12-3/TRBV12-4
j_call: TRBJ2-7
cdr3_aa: CASTPTGTHEQYF
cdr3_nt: TGTGCCAGCACCCCGACAGGGACCCACGAGCAGTACTTC

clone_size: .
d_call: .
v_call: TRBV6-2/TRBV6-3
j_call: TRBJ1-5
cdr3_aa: CASSGGFYNQPQHF
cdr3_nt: TGTGCCAGCAGTGGAGGTTTCTACAATCAGCCCCAGCATTTT

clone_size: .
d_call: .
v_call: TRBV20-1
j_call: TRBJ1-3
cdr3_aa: CSAREGTFNTIYF
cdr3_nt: TGCAGTGCTAGGGAGGGGACGTTTAACACCATATATTTT

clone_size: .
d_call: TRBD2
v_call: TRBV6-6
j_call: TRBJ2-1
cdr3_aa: CASSSGTSVKYNEQFF
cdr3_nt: TGTGCCAGCAGTTCCGGGACTAGCGTTAAGTACAACGAGCAGTTCTTC

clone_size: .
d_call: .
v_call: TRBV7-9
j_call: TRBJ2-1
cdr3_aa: CASSLKEDRGEQFF
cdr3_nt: TGTGCCAGCAGCTTAAAGGAGGATAGAGGTGAGCAGTTCTTC